These T cell receptor beta chains were read from a single sample in a study of T-cell memory formation after mild COVID-19. TCRdb called the 5' RACE reads again in MiXCR, with one record for every CDR3 protein. This sample has 400,000 or so distinct CDR3 sequences, with 15% to 25% found just once. Sequencing was done on a sample of PBMCs or a T cell subset sorted from them (not recorded which). The receptors derive from an adult woman who had mild COVID-19 (a few samples of this study predate the infection). Cell type and time point are not known. CDR3s include the opening cysteine and the closing phenylalanine or tryptophan. The D gene is left open where the match is weak. Size tells how often a clone was seen (once, few, many) or the class of an expanded clone, and some rows leave it out.

v_call: TRBV3-1; clone_size: NA; j_call: TRBJ2-5; d_call: TRBD2; cdr3_aa: CASSQEGLAGPKETQYF; cdr3_nt: TGTGCCAGCAGCCAAGAAGGACTAGCGGGACCGAAAGAGACCCAGTACTTC
v_call: TRBV14; clone_size: NA; j_call: TRBJ2-7; d_call: NA; cdr3_aa: CASSQGAREQYF; cdr3_nt: TGTGCCAGCAGCCAGGGGGCAAGAGAGCAGTACTTC
v_call: TRBV27; clone_size: many; j_call: TRBJ2-1; d_call: TRBD2; cdr3_aa: CASARTSGSLFYNEQFF; cdr3_nt: TGTGCCAGCGCCCGGACTAGCGGGAGCCTTTTCTACAATGAGCAGTTCTTC
v_call: TRBV7-8; clone_size: few; j_call: TRBJ2-1; d_call: TRBD2; cdr3_aa: CASSLSGVSLYNEQFF; cdr3_nt: TGTGCCAGCAGCCTTAGCGGGGTATCTCTTTACAATGAGCAGTTCTTC
v_call: TRBV11-2; clone_size: many; j_call: TRBJ2-3; d_call: TRBD2; cdr3_aa: CASSSRTSGGTDTQYF; cdr3_nt: TGTGCCAGCAGCTCTCGGACTAGCGGGGGGACAGATACGCAGTATTTT
v_call: TRBV5-6; clone_size: few; j_call: TRBJ2-4; d_call: TRBD1; cdr3_aa: CASSLDRVGIQYF; cdr3_nt: TGTGCCAGCAGCCTGGACAGGGTCGGCATTCAGTACTTC
v_call: TRBV12-3/TRBV12-4; clone_size: few; j_call: TRBJ2-7; d_call: NA; cdr3_aa: CASSLGQTYSYEQYF; cdr3_nt: TGTGCCAGCAGTTTAGGACAGACCTACTCCTACGAGCAGTACTTC
v_call: TRBV30; clone_size: NA; j_call: TRBJ1-2; d_call: NA; cdr3_aa: CAWSGSGYGYTF; cdr3_nt: TGTGCCTGGAGTGGGTCCGGATATGGCTACACCTTC
v_call: TRBV29-1; clone_size: NA; j_call: TRBJ2-2; d_call: TRBD1; cdr3_aa: CSVIQGARTGELFF; cdr3_nt: TGCAGCGTTATACAGGGGGCGCGGACCGGGGAGCTGTTTTTT
v_call: TRBV12-5; clone_size: many; j_call: TRBJ2-3; d_call: TRBD2; cdr3_aa: CASGLDGFGLAGF; cdr3_nt: TGTGCTAGTGGTTTGGACGGGTTCGGGCTAGCGGGATTT
v_call: TRBV9; clone_size: NA; j_call: TRBJ2-3; d_call: NA; cdr3_aa: CASSVAGLATADTQYF; cdr3_nt: TGTGCCAGCAGCGTAGCGGGGTTAGCGACGGCAGATACGCAGTATTTT
v_call: TRBV20-1; clone_size: few; j_call: TRBJ2-7; d_call: NA; cdr3_aa: CSARDQWTAELYEQYF; cdr3_nt: TGCAGTGCTAGAGATCAATGGACAGCGGAACTCTACGAGCAGTACTTC
v_call: TRBV20-1; clone_size: few; j_call: TRBJ1-2; d_call: TRBD1; cdr3_aa: CSARQQGNGYTF; cdr3_nt: TGCAGTGCTAGACAACAGGGGAATGGTTACACCTTC
v_call: TRBV4-2; clone_size: NA; j_call: TRBJ2-7; d_call: NA; cdr3_aa: CASSQDPGAQQYF; cdr3_nt: TGTGCCAGCAGCCAAGATCCGGGGGCCCAGCAGTACTTC
v_call: TRBV7-3; clone_size: NA; j_call: TRBJ2-1; d_call: TRBD2; cdr3_aa: CASSPTSGREKQFF; cdr3_nt: TGTGCCAGCAGCCCGACTAGCGGGAGGGAGAAGCAGTTCTTC
v_call: TRBV5-1; clone_size: few; j_call: TRBJ1-1; d_call: NA; cdr3_aa: CASSLYQGSNTEAFF; cdr3_nt: TGCGCCAGCAGCTTGTATCAGGGTTCGAACACTGAAGCTTTCTTT
v_call: TRBV9; clone_size: few; j_call: TRBJ2-2; d_call: NA; cdr3_aa: CASSVAPNTGELFF; cdr3_nt: TGTGCCAGCAGCGTAGCACCTAACACCGGGGAGCTGTTTTTT
v_call: TRBV29-1; clone_size: NA; j_call: TRBJ2-2; d_call: TRBD1; cdr3_aa: CSVRTSGQAVNTGELFF; cdr3_nt: TGCAGCGTCCGGACTTCCGGACAGGCGGTGAACACCGGGGAGCTGTTTTTT
v_call: TRBV30; clone_size: NA; j_call: TRBJ2-2; d_call: NA; cdr3_aa: CAWTKGPNTGELFF; cdr3_nt: TGTGCCTGGACCAAGGGCCCGAACACCGGGGAGCTGTTTTTT
v_call: TRBV27; clone_size: NA; j_call: TRBJ2-1; d_call: NA; cdr3_aa: CASSHDLGGGANEQFF; cdr3_nt: TGTGCCAGCAGTCATGACCTGGGCGGGGGCGCGAATGAGCAGTTCTTC
v_call: TRBV4-1; clone_size: few; j_call: TRBJ2-3; d_call: NA; cdr3_aa: CASSQGVVAATDTQYF; cdr3_nt: TGCGCCAGCAGCCAAGGGGTGGTAGCGGCCACAGATACGCAGTATTTT
v_call: TRBV2; clone_size: NA; j_call: TRBJ1-2; d_call: TRBD1; cdr3_aa: CASSGGQGRGGYTF; cdr3_nt: TGTGCCAGCTCCGGGGGACAGGGGCGCGGCGGCTACACCTTC
v_call: TRBV12-3/TRBV12-4; clone_size: NA; j_call: TRBJ2-7; d_call: NA; cdr3_aa: CASRQGWGEQYF; cdr3_nt: TGTGCCAGCAGACAGGGCTGGGGGGAGCAGTACTTC
v_call: TRBV29-1; clone_size: many; j_call: TRBJ2-5; d_call: NA; cdr3_aa: CSVARQETQYF; cdr3_nt: TGCAGCGTTGCTCGGCAAGAGACCCAGTACTTC
v_call: TRBV2; clone_size: NA; j_call: TRBJ2-6; d_call: TRBD1; cdr3_aa: CATRTGGFSGANVLTF; cdr3_nt: TGTGCCACCCGGACAGGGGGATTCTCTGGGGCCAACGTCCTGACTTTC
v_call: TRBV5-1; clone_size: NA; j_call: TRBJ1-2; d_call: NA; cdr3_aa: CASSFSQVAYGYTF; cdr3_nt: TGCGCCAGCAGCTTTAGCCAGGTAGCCTATGGCTACACCTTC
v_call: TRBV5-1; clone_size: NA; j_call: TRBJ2-5; d_call: NA; cdr3_aa: CASSLQGGGQETQYF; cdr3_nt: TGCGCCAGCAGCTTACAGGGTGGAGGCCAAGAGACCCAGTACTTC
v_call: TRBV29-1; clone_size: few; j_call: TRBJ2-2; d_call: TRBD1; cdr3_aa: CSADTGQGGPWAGELFF; cdr3_nt: TGCAGCGCCGATACGGGACAGGGGGGCCCGTGGGCCGGGGAGCTGTTTTTT
v_call: TRBV10-3; clone_size: few; j_call: TRBJ1-1; d_call: NA; cdr3_aa: CAIGGEGGTEAFF; cdr3_nt: TGTGCCATCGGAGGGGAGGGTGGCACTGAAGCTTTCTTT
v_call: TRBV5-8; clone_size: NA; j_call: TRBJ1-2; d_call: NA; cdr3_aa: CASSLAGGSDNYGYTF; cdr3_nt: TGTGCCAGCAGCTTGGCCGGAGGTTCGGATAACTATGGCTACACCTTC
v_call: TRBV12-3/TRBV12-4; clone_size: few; j_call: TRBJ1-2; d_call: NA; cdr3_aa: CASSSLGGGYTF; cdr3_nt: TGTGCCAGCAGTTCCCTGGGGGGAGGCTACACCTTC
v_call: TRBV25-1; clone_size: NA; j_call: TRBJ1-2; d_call: NA; cdr3_aa: CASSEYRGRDYGYTF; cdr3_nt: TGTGCCAGCAGTGAATATCGGGGTAGGGACTATGGCTACACCTTC
v_call: TRBV7-9; clone_size: few; j_call: TRBJ2-1; d_call: NA; cdr3_aa: CASSLEGSGALREQFF; cdr3_nt: TGTGCCAGCAGCTTAGAGGGGTCGGGGGCCCTCCGAGAGCAGTTCTTC
v_call: TRBV6-1; clone_size: few; j_call: TRBJ1-4; d_call: NA; cdr3_aa: CASSEAQVANEKLFF; cdr3_nt: TGTGCCAGCAGTGAAGCACAGGTGGCTAATGAAAAACTGTTTTTT
v_call: TRBV9; clone_size: many; j_call: TRBJ2-5; d_call: NA; cdr3_aa: CASSVVTGAGETQYF; cdr3_nt: TGTGCCAGCAGCGTAGTGACGGGGGCCGGGGAGACCCAGTACTTC
v_call: TRBV18; clone_size: few; j_call: TRBJ1-1; d_call: NA; cdr3_aa: CASSPQVTEAFF; cdr3_nt: TGTGCCAGCTCACCACAGGTCACTGAAGCTTTCTTT
v_call: TRBV19; clone_size: few; j_call: TRBJ1-5; d_call: NA; cdr3_aa: CASSIRVSEDNQPQHF; cdr3_nt: TGTGCCAGTAGTATCCGGGTCTCAGAGGACAATCAGCCCCAGCATTTT
v_call: TRBV7-6; clone_size: few; j_call: TRBJ2-3; d_call: NA; cdr3_aa: CASSVRTGSTDTQYF; cdr3_nt: TGTGCCAGCAGCGTCCGGACGGGTAGCACAGATACGCAGTATTTT
v_call: TRBV12-3/TRBV12-4; clone_size: NA; j_call: TRBJ1-1; d_call: NA; cdr3_aa: CASSSGLIWMNTEAFF; cdr3_nt: TGTGCCAGCAGTTCAGGACTCATTTGGATGAACACTGAAGCTTTCTTT
v_call: TRBV4-3; clone_size: few; j_call: TRBJ1-2; d_call: NA; cdr3_aa: CASSQESRRRVNYGYTF; cdr3_nt: TGCGCCAGCAGCCAAGAATCAAGGAGGCGAGTTAACTATGGCTACACCTTC
v_call: TRBV29-1; clone_size: NA; j_call: TRBJ2-1; d_call: NA; cdr3_aa: CSVAGSRGFSYNEQFF; cdr3_nt: TGCAGCGTTGCAGGGAGCCGAGGTTTTTCCTACAATGAGCAGTTCTTC
v_call: TRBV27; clone_size: few; j_call: TRBJ2-3; d_call: NA; cdr3_aa: CASSPYWLDRTQYF; cdr3_nt: TGTGCCAGCAGTCCCTACTGGCTAGATCGTACGCAGTATTTT